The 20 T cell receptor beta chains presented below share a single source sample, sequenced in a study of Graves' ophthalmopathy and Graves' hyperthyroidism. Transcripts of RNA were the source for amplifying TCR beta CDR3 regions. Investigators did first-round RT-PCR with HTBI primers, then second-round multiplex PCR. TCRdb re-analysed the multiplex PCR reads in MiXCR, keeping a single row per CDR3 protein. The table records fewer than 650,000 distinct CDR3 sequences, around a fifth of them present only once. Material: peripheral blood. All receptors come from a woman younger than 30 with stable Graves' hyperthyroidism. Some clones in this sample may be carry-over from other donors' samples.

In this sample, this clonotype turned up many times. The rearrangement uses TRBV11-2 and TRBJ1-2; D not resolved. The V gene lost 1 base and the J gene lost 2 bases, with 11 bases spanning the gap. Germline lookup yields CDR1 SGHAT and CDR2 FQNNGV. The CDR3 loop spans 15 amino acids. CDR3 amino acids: CASSLVIGENYGYTF. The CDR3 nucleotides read TGTGCCAGCAGCTTAGTTATCGGAGAGAACTATGGCTACACCTTC.

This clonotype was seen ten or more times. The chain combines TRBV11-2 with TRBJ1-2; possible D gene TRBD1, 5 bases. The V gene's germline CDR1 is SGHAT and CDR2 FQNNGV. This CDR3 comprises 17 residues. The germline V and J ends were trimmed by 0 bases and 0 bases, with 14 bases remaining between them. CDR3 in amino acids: CASSLETGMTSNYGYTF. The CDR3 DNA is TGTGCCAGCAGCTTAGAAACAGGAATGACCTCTAACTATGGCTACACCTTC.

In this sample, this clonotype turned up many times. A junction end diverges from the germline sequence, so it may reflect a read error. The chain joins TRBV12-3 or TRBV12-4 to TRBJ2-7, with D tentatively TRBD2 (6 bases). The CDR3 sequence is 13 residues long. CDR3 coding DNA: TGTGCCAGCAGTTTAGGCCTTGATATGGGGGGTCACTTC. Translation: CASSLGLDMGGHF.

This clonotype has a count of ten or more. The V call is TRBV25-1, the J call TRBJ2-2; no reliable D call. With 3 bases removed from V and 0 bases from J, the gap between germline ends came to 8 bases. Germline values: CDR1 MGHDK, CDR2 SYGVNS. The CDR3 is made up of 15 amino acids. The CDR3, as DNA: TGTGCCAGCAGTGAGAACGGCCCGAACACCGGGGAGCTGTTTTTT. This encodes CASSENGPNTGELFF.

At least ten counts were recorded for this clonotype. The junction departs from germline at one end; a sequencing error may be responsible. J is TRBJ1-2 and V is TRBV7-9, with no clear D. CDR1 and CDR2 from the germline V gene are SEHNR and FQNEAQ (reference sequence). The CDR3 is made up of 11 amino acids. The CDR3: CASSLEVQTDF. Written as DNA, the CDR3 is TGTGCCAGCAGCTTAGAGGTACAGACTGACTTC.

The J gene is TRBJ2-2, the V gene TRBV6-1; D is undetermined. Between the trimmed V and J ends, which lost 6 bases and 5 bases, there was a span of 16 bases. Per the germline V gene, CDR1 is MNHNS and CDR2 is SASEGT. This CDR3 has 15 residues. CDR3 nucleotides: TGTGCCAGCAGGATAGACACCCTCGAGACCGGGGAGCTGTTTTTT. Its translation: CASRIDTLETGELFF.

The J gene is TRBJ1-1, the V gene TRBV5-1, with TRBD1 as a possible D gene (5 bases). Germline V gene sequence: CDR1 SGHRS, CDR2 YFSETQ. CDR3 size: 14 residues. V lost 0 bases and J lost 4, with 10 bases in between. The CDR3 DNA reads TGCGCCAGCAGCTTGGGAGGGGTGCCCACTGAAGCTTTCTTT. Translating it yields CASSLGGVPTEAFF.

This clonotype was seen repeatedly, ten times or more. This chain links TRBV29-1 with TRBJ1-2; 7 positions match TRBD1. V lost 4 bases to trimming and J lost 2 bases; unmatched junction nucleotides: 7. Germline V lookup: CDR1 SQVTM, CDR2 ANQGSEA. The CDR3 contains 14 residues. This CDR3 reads CSVAPGQKNYGYTF. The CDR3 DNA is TGCAGCGTTGCCCCGGGACAGAAGAACTATGGCTACACCTTC.

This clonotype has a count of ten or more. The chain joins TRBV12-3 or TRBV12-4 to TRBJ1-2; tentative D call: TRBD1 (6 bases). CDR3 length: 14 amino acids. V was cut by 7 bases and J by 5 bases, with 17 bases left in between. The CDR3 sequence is CASTDTGILYGYTF. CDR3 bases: TGTGCCAGCACCGACACAGGGATTTTATATGGCTACACCTTC.

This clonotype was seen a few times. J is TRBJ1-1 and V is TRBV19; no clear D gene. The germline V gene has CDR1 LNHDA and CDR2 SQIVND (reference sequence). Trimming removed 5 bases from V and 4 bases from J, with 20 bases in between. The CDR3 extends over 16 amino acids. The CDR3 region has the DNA TGTGCCAGTAGTCCCAAACGGAATACACCAGCCACTGAAGCTTTCTTT. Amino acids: CASSPKRNTPATEAFF.

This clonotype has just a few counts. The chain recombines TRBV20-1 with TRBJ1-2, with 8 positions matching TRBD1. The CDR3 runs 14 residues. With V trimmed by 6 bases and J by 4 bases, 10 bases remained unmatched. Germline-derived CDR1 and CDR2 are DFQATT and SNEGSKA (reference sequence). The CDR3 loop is CSAPAGGGIYGYTF. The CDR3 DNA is TGCAGTGCGCCTGCAGGGGGCGGAATCTATGGCTACACCTTC.

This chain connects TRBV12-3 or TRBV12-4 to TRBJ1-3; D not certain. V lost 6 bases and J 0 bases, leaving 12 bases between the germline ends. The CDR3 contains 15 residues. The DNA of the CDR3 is TGTGCCAGCAGCCCTAGGGAATACTCTGGAAACACCATATATTTT. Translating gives CASSPREYSGNTIYF.

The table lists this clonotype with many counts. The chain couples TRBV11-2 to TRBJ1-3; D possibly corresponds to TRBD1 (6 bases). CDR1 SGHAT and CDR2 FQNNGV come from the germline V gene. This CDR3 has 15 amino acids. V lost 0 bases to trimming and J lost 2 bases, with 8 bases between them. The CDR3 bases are TGTGCCAGCAGCTTAGACAGGGGCCCTGGAAACACCATATATTTT. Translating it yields CASSLDRGPGNTIYF.

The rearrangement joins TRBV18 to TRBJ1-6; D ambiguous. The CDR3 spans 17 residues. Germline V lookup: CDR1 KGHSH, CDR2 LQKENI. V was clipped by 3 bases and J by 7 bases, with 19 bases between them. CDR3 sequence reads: CASSPLTGVSSNSPLHF. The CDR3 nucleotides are TGTGCCAGCTCACCGCTGACCGGGGTCTCGTCGAATTCACCCCTCCACTTT.

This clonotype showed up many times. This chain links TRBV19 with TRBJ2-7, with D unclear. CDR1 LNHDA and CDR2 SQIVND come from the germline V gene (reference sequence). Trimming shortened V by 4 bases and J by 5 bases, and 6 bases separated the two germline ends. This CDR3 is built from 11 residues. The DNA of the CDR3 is TGTGCCAGTAGTACCAGCCACGAGCAGTACTTC. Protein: CASSTSHEQYF.

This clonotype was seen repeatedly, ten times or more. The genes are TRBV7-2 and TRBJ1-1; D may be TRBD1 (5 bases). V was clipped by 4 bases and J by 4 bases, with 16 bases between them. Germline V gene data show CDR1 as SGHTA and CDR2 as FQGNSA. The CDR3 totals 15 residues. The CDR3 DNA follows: TGTGCCAGCAGCTCACAGGTTAGGTTGGGCACTGAAGCTTTCTTT. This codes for CASSSQVRLGTEAFF.

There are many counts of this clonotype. The CDR3 nucleotides are TGTGCCAGCAGCCGGACTTTCCTGAACACCGGGGAGCTGTTTTTT. It specifies CASSRTFLNTGELFF. The gene calls are TRBV11-2 and TRBJ2-2; D may be TRBD2 (5 bases). The CDR3 is 15 amino acids. Germline values: CDR1 SGHAT, CDR2 FQNNGV. Trimming took off 5 bases at V and 1 base at J, with 11 bases between the two ends.

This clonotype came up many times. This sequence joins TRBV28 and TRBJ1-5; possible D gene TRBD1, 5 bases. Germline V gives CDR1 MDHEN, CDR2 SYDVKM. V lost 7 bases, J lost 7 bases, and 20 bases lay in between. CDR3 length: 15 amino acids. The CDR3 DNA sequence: TGTGCCAGCAACACCCCAGCGGGGGGAGAACAGCCCCAGCATTTT. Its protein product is CASNTPAGGEQPQHF.

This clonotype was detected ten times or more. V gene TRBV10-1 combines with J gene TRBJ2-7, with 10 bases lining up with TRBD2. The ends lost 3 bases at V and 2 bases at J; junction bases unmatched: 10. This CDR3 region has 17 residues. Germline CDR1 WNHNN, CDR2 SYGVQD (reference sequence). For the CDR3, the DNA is TGCGCCAGCAGTGATATGGCTAGCGGGAGCTTCCCCTACGAGCAGTACTTC. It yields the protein CASSDMASGSFPYEQYF.

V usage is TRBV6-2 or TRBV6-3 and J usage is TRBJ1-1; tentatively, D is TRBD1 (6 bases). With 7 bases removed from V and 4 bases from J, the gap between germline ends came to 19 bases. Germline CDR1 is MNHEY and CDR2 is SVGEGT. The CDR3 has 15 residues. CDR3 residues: CASINPRGPTTEAFF. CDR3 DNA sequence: TGTGCCAGCATCAACCCACGGGGGCCCACCACTGAAGCTTTCTTT.